Below are 30 T cell receptor beta chains sequenced from a single sample in a study of CD8+ T cells in alopecia areata. CD4, CD8alpha, NKG2D, NKG2ACE and other markers were used to sort pooled cutaneous lymph node cells. Reverse transcription of extracted RNA yielded cDNA, which provided the sequencing template. Generated by immunoSEQ multiplex PCR, the TCRdb table keeps only in-frame clones and is missing some. The profile covers approximately 300,000 clones, none occurring a single time. The sequenced sample was CD4+ T cells sorted from a lymph node. These receptors originate from a C3H/HeJ mouse with alopecia areata. The strain's MHC type: H2-k.

This clone was counted only a few times. Gene names refer to mouse genes. The read ends 4 residues shy of where the CDR3 ends; the end is completed using the germline J gene. Different DNA sequences within this sample yield the same CDR3. The chain employs TRBV13-3 and TRBJ1-1, with 10 bases fitting TRBD1. From germline, CDR1 is NNHDY and CDR2 SYVADS. This CDR3 spans 14 amino acids. The sequenced part of the CDR3 DNA is TGTGCCAGCAGTGGGGACAGGGGAAGGACA. It yields the protein CASSGDRGRT. The whole CDR3 is CASSGDRGRTEVFF.

Note on this clone: The genes and germline here are from mouse. The missing CDR3 end, 4 residues past where the read stops, is filled in from the germline J gene. The rearrangement uses TRBV14 and TRBJ2-5, with 11 nucleotides matching TRBD2. This CDR3 spans 16 amino acids. The junction had 2 bases not matched to a gene; V was cut back by 0 bases and J by 2 bases. The germline V gene encodes CDR1 SGHDT and CDR2 FRDEAV. This chain's CDR3 is CASSFWDWGTQDTQYF. Partial CDR3 DNA: TGTGCCAGCAGTTTCTGGGACTGGGGGACCCAAGAC.

Worth noting for this clone: Mouse germline and gene names are used. The CDR3 end lies 4 residues beyond the end of the read and is filled in from the germline J gene. The sample contains more than one DNA sequence encoding this CDR3. The genes are TRBV19 and TRBJ2-2, with unresolved D. The CDR3 is made up of 13 amino acids. Trimming left V 2 bases short and J 4 bases short, with 6 bases between. Germline V gene data show CDR1 as FNHDT and CDR2 as SITEND (reference sequence). The sequenced part of the CDR3 DNA is TGTGCCAGCAGTATGAGAGGCACCGGG. It is translated as CASSMRGTG. The entire CDR3 is CASSMRGTGQLYF. The complete variable domain, with remaining parts taken from reference TRBV19 and TRBJ2-2, reads GGIITQTPKFLIGQEGQKLTLKCQQNFNHDTMYWYRQDSGKGLRLIYYSITENDLQKGDLSEGYDASREKKSSFSLTVTSAQKNEMAVFLCASSMRGTGQLYFGEGSKLTVL.

About this clone itself: Mouse gene names and germline throughout. CDR3 amino acids: CAWKGQGAPDYTF. The part of the CDR3 DNA that was read is TGTGCCTGGAAGGGACAGGGGGCCCCC. The rearrangement uses TRBV31 and TRBJ1-2, with TRBD1 identical over 12 bases. Sequencing ends 4 residues short of the CDR3 end; the germline J gene provides the rest. This CDR3 spans 13 amino acids. The V gene's germline CDR1 is GKSSPN and CDR2 SITVG.

This clone was detected only a few times. Each gene name is a mouse one. The CDR3 end lies 4 residues beyond the end of the read and is filled in from the germline J gene. The rearrangement links TRBV13-1 to TRBJ2-3, with a possible D match to TRBD2 (5 bases). Deletions cut 0 bases from V and 0 bases from J, with 8 bases between. The V gene's germline CDR1 is NSHNY and CDR2 SYGAGN. The CDR3 covers 15 residues. The sequenced part of the CDR3 DNA is TGTGCCAGCAGTGATGCTGGGTATAGTGCAGAA. It yields the protein CASSDAGYSAE. The full-length CDR3 reads as CASSDAGYSAETLYF.

Of note for this clone: Germline and genes here are mouse. The read ends 4 residues shy of where the CDR3 ends; the end is completed using the germline J gene. The rearrangement uses TRBV19 and TRBJ2-4, with 11 nucleotides matching TRBD1. CDR1 is FNHDT and CDR2 is SITEND in the germline V gene (reference sequence). The CDR3 loop spans 14 amino acids. Here the CDR3 reads CASSRDRGINTLYF. The sequenced part of the CDR3 DNA is TGTGCCAGCAGTCGGGACAGGGGGATAAAC. Filled out from reference TRBV19 and TRBJ2-4, the complete variable domain reads GGIITQTPKFLIGQEGQKLTLKCQQNFNHDTMYWYRQDSGKGLRLIYYSITENDLQKGDLSEGYDASREKKSSFSLTVTSAQKNEMAVFLCASSRDRGINTLYFGAGTRLSVL.

With regard to this clone: Gene and germline names: mouse. The CDR3 extends 4 residues past the end of the read, so its final part is completed from the germline J gene. The chain carries TRBV13-1 and TRBJ1-1; 8 bases agree with TRBD1. The CDR3 length is 12 residues. The germline V gene has CDR1 NSHNY and CDR2 SYGAGN. The CDR3 loop reads CASRSGTGEVFF. The CDR3 bases that were read are TGTGCCAGCAGGTCCGGGACAGGA.

Worth noting for this clone: Mouse gene names apply. The read ends 4 residues before the CDR3 terminus; that terminus is restored from the germline J gene. The V gene is TRBV5, the J gene TRBJ2-1; D may be TRBD1 (5 bases). Germline V lookup: CDR1 LGHNA, CDR2 YNLKQL (reference sequence). The CDR3 has 13 residues. Deletions cut 4 bases from V and 4 bases from J, with 8 bases between. This CDR3 reads CASSLQGYAEQFF. Partial CDR3 DNA: TGTGCCAGCAGCCTCCAGGGTTATGCT.

On this clone itself: Gene labels here are mouse ones. The sequenced fragment ends 4 residues before the CDR3 boundary, so the rest is inferred from the germline J gene. V and J are TRBV17 and TRBJ2-5, with TRBD1 as a possible D gene (6 bases). Germline CDR1 reads MNHDT; CDR2 reads YYDKIL. V was clipped by 5 bases and J by 2 bases, with 14 bases between them. The CDR3 length is 15 residues. CDR3 residues: CASSANREGQDTQYF. The part of the CDR3 DNA that was read is TGTGCTAGCAGTGCTAACAGGGAGGGCCAAGAC.

The sample holds a few counts of this clone. The genes and germline here are from mouse. Coverage ceases 4 residues before the CDR3 finishes, and the germline J gene fills in the end. Other nucleotide sequences in the sample specify the same CDR3. V usage is TRBV5 and J usage is TRBJ2-5; TRBD1 matches at 9 bases. The V gene's germline CDR1 is LGHNA and CDR2 YNLKQL (reference sequence). This CDR3 is built from 14 residues. CDR3 bases read: TGTGCCAGCAGCCAGGGACAGGGAAGGGAC. Its translation is CASSQGQGRD. The whole CDR3 region reads CASSQGQGRDTQYF.

This clone has more than one count but fewer than ten. Gene names and germline match the mouse. The CDR3 extends 4 residues past the end of the read, so its final part is completed from the germline J gene. The chain links TRBV13-1 to TRBJ2-3; D gene ambiguous. V lost 4 bases and J lost 1, with 4 bases in between. Germline V gene sequence: CDR1 NSHNY, CDR2 SYGAGN. The CDR3 totals 12 residues. The covered CDR3 bases are TGTGCCAGCAGTAAGGGTGCAGAA. Protein product: CASSKGAE. The entire CDR3 protein reads CASSKGAETLYF.

This clone was seen more than once but under ten times. Gene names and germline match the mouse. The sequenced fragment ends 4 residues before the CDR3 boundary, so the rest is inferred from the germline J gene. This chain links TRBV1 with TRBJ2-4, with a weak D call TRBD1 (6 bases). With 0 bases removed from V and 1 base from J, the gap between germline ends came to 17 bases. CDR3 length: 18 amino acids. CDR1 and CDR2 from the germline V gene are NSQYPW and LRSPGD (reference sequence). The CDR3 bases that were read are TGCACCTGCAGTGCAGATCTGGGCAGGGGTGGGGGTCAAAAC. Translation gives CTCSADLGRGGGQN. In full, the CDR3 reads CTCSADLGRGGGQNTLYF.

In this sample, this clone turned up a few times. Germline and genes here are mouse. The read halts 4 residues ahead of the CDR3 end, with the missing end drawn from the germline J gene. The chain recombines TRBV5 with TRBJ1-1, with TRBD1 matching over 11 bases. CDR3 size: 15 residues. The V gene's germline CDR1 is LGHNA and CDR2 YNLKQL (reference sequence). The covered CDR3 bases are TGTGCCAGCAGCCAAGACTGGACAGGGGGCTCA. Residues: CASSQDWTGGS. The complete CDR3 sequence is CASSQDWTGGSEVFF.

This clone was found a few times. Each gene name is a mouse one. The CDR3 end is not reached by the read, which stops 4 residues before it; the germline J gene fills it in. V and J are TRBV1 and TRBJ2-2; D is perhaps TRBD1 (6 bases). V was trimmed by 3 bases and J by 2 bases, leaving 10 bases between them. The CDR3 length is 15 residues. CDR1 and CDR2 from the germline V gene are NSQYPW and LRSPGD (reference sequence). CDR3 amino acids: CTCSAQGWNTGQLYF. The CDR3 bases that were read are TGCACCTGCAGTGCGCAGGGGTGGAACACCGGG.

In the case of this clone: The gene symbols are mouse symbols. The CDR3 loop is CASSVGNTEVFF. The CDR3 bases that were read are TGTGCCAGCAGTGTAGGGAACACA. This chain connects TRBV19 to TRBJ1-1; D ambiguous. Sequencing ends 4 residues short of the CDR3 end; the germline J gene provides the rest. The CDR3 has 12 residues. V gave up 4 bases and J gave up 1 base, with 5 bases separating them. The germline V gene has CDR1 FNHDT and CDR2 SITEND (reference sequence).

In this sample, this clone turned up a few times. Each gene name is a mouse one. Read sequence stops 4 residues before the CDR3 end, and the germline J gene provides the missing end. Other nucleotide sequences from this sample produce the same CDR3. The V gene is TRBV5, the J gene TRBJ2-2; TRBD2 matches at 10 bases. The CDR3 covers 15 residues. Losses at the gene ends were 4 bases for V and 3 bases for J; bases not matched to a gene: 2. CDR1 and CDR2 (germline): LGHNA, YNLKQL (reference sequence). CDR3 loop: CASSPTGGDTGQLYF. The sequenced part of the CDR3 DNA is TGTGCCAGCAGCCCCACTGGGGGGGACACCGGG.

Details on this clone: All gene names here are mouse names. The read ends 4 residues early relative to the CDR3; the germline J gene fills the gap. This chain links TRBV13-1 with TRBJ2-4, with a possible D match to TRBD1 (6 bases). CDR1 is NSHNY and CDR2 is SYGAGN in the germline V gene. CDR3 length equals 15 residues. CDR3 DNA, as far as it was read: TGTGCCAGCAGTGATGAGGAGGCAGGGGTAAAC. Translation gives CASSDEEAGVN. The CDR3, in full, reads CASSDEEAGVNTLYF.

On this clone itself: Gene names and germline refer to mouse. The CDR3 is cut off 4 residues early in the read; its end comes from the germline J gene. The chain employs TRBV1 and TRBJ2-3; 9 bases fit TRBD2. The CDR3 length is 16 residues. CDR1 and CDR2 from the germline V gene are NSQYPW and LRSPGD (reference sequence). V shed 4 bases, J shed 0 bases, and the junction held 5 bases outside the gene matches. The covered CDR3 bases are TGCACCTGCAGTGTTAACTGGGGGGCTAGTGCAGAA. It is translated as CTCSVNWGASAE. The CDR3 as a whole reads CTCSVNWGASAETLYF.

On this clone itself: Gene and germline names: mouse. The read ends 4 residues early relative to the CDR3; the germline J gene fills the gap. The rearrangement joins TRBV17 to TRBJ1-1, with D unresolved. Germline V gene sequence: CDR1 MNHDT, CDR2 YYDKIL. V lost 7 bases, J lost 4 bases, and 4 bases lay in between. The CDR3 is 10 amino acids. The CDR3 spells CASTSTEVFF. Partial CDR3 DNA: TGTGCTAGCACCTCCACA.

This clone was counted a few times. The germline and genes are mouse ones. Read sequence stops 3 residues before the CDR3 end, and the germline J gene provides the missing end. Distinct nucleotide sequences in the sample also encode this CDR3. The chain is built from TRBV13-1 and TRBJ1-6; 7 bases map to TRBD1. TRBJ1-6 is reported as an ORF; its role is uncertain. J was trimmed by 5 bases and V by 5 bases; bases with no gene match: 4. Germline values: CDR1 NSHNY, CDR2 SYGAGN. This CDR3 contains 14 residues. Here the CDR3 reads CASSPGTDNSPLYF. The CDR3 DNA, read in part, is TGTGCCAGCAGCCCCGGGACAGATAATTCGCCC.

This clone was seen at least ten times. The genes and germline here are from mouse. The read terminates 4 residues before the CDR3 end, so the remaining end is supplied by the germline J gene. The chain couples TRBV17 to TRBJ1-1; perhaps TRBD1 as D (6 bases). Germline CDR1 reads MNHDT; CDR2 reads YYDKIL. This CDR3 comprises 15 residues. The sequenced CDR3 bases are TGTGCTAGCAGTAGAGATCTCCTGGGGGGGCGA. Translating gives CASSRDLLGGR. In full, the CDR3 is CASSRDLLGGREVFF.

This clone was seen more than once but under ten times. Gene and germline names: mouse. The read terminates 4 residues before the CDR3 end, so the remaining end is supplied by the germline J gene. In the same sample, other DNA sequences code for this CDR3. The V call is TRBV17, the J call TRBJ2-4; D is ambiguous. V was trimmed by 3 bases and J by 0 bases, leaving 4 bases between them. CDR3 size: 13 residues. Looked up from germline, CDR1 is MNHDT and CDR2 is YYDKIL. The part of the CDR3 DNA that was read is TGTGCTAGCAGTAGTTCTAGTCAAAAC. Amino acid sequence: CASSSSSQN. The whole CDR3 sequence reads CASSSSSQNTLYF.

This clone turned up a few times. Germline and genes here are mouse. The read finishes 4 residues shy of the CDR3 end, and the germline J gene is used to complete it. The chain uses TRBV1 and TRBJ2-7; D possibly corresponds to TRBD1 (7 bases). Trimming removed 1 base from V and 3 bases from J, with 10 bases in between. The CDR3 runs 14 residues. Germline CDR1 is NSQYPW and CDR2 is LRSPGD (reference sequence). CDR3 residues: CTCSAVRGVYEQYF. The CDR3 bases that were read are TGCACCTGCAGTGCAGTCAGGGGGGTCTAT. Full variable domain (missing parts from reference TRBV1 and TRBJ2-7): VTLLEQNPRWRLVPRGQAVNLRCILKNSQYPWMSWYQQDLQKQLQWLFTLRSPGDKEVKSLPGADYLATRVTDTELRLQVANMSQGRTLYCTCSAVRGVYEQYFGPGTRLTVL.

This clone occurred a few times. Gene names refer to mouse genes. Read sequence stops 4 residues before the CDR3 end, and the germline J gene provides the missing end. The identical CDR3 is also encoded by other nucleotide sequences in the sample. The V gene is TRBV19, the J gene TRBJ2-5; TRBD1 matches 10 bases. Germline V gene sequence: CDR1 FNHDT, CDR2 SITEND (reference sequence). The CDR3 extends over 12 amino acids. The chain's CDR3 is CASRDRGDTQYF. The part of the CDR3 DNA that was read is TGTGCCAGCCGGGACAGGGGAGAC.

In regard to this clone: Gene names follow the mouse nomenclature. The read falls 4 residues short of the CDR3 end, and the missing part is taken from the germline J gene. The V call is TRBV1, the J call TRBJ2-2; TRBD2 matches at 8 bases. The CDR3 has 16 amino acids. The junction had 3 bases not matched to a gene; V was cut back by 3 bases and J by 0 bases. Germline V gene sequence: CDR1 NSQYPW, CDR2 LRSPGD (reference sequence). The CDR3 reads CTCSAAGGSNTGQLYF. CDR3 DNA (partial): TGCACCTGCAGTGCTGCTGGGGGGTCAAACACCGGG.

There are a few counts of this clone. Mouse names are used for the genes. The read is 4 residues too short to cover the CDR3 end, so that end is filled in from the germline J gene. This chain links TRBV5 with TRBJ2-5, with 7 bases lining up with TRBD1. Germline assignment: CDR1 LGHNA and CDR2 YNLKQL (reference sequence). The CDR3 loop spans 13 amino acids. Partial CDR3 DNA: TGTGCCAGCAGCCACAGGGGGACAGAC. The encoded protein is CASSHRGTD. The full CDR3 sequence reads CASSHRGTDTQYF.

On this clone: The gene names given are mouse names. The read ends 4 residues early relative to the CDR3; the germline J gene fills the gap. Other DNA sequences in the same sample also yield this CDR3. The V call is TRBV13-2, the J call TRBJ2-2, with a tentative D call TRBD2 (6 bases). The germline V and J ends were trimmed by 0 bases and 4 bases, with 7 bases remaining between them. Germline-derived CDR1 and CDR2 are NNHNN and SYGAGS (reference sequence). The CDR3 spans 14 residues. CDR3: CASGDAGGTGQLYF. The sequenced CDR3 bases are TGTGCCAGCGGTGATGCGGGGGGCACCGGG.

In the case of this clone: The gene names here belong to mouse. Sequencing ends 4 residues short of the CDR3 end; the germline J gene provides the rest. This chain links TRBV13-3 with TRBJ2-7; 10 bases align to TRBD1. CDR3 size: 13 residues. CDR1 and CDR2 from the germline V gene are NNHDY and SYVADS. Incomplete CDR3 DNA: TGTGCCAGCAGCAAGGACAGGGGGGAT. Translating it yields CASSKDRGD. The whole CDR3 is CASSKDRGDEQYF.

This clone was detected a few times. The gene symbols are mouse symbols. The CDR3 goes on 3 residues after the read ends, and that part is filled in from the germline J gene. Within the sample, other DNA sequences also encode this same CDR3. The chain carries TRBV13-3 and TRBJ1-6; D call uncertain. TRBJ1-6 is an ORF, and what it does is uncertain. The CDR3 has 13 residues. Trimming shortened V by 1 base and J by 5 bases, and 4 bases separated the two germline ends. Per germline, CDR1 NNHDY and CDR2 SYVADS. The covered CDR3 bases are TGTGCCAGCAGTGATCAGAATAATTCGCCC. Residues: CASSDQNNSP. The full CDR3 is CASSDQNNSPLYF.

Worth noting for this clone: The genes are named according to mouse. CDR3 sequence reads: CASSSSGGSAETLYF. The sequenced part of the CDR3 DNA is TGTGCTAGCAGTAGTTCTGGGGGTAGTGCAGAA. This sequence joins TRBV17 and TRBJ2-3; 7 nucleotides match TRBD2. The sequenced fragment ends 4 residues before the CDR3 boundary, so the rest is inferred from the germline J gene. V lost 3 bases, J lost 0 bases, and 3 bases stayed unmatched. The germline gives CDR1 MNHDT, CDR2 YYDKIL. The CDR3 runs to 15 residues.